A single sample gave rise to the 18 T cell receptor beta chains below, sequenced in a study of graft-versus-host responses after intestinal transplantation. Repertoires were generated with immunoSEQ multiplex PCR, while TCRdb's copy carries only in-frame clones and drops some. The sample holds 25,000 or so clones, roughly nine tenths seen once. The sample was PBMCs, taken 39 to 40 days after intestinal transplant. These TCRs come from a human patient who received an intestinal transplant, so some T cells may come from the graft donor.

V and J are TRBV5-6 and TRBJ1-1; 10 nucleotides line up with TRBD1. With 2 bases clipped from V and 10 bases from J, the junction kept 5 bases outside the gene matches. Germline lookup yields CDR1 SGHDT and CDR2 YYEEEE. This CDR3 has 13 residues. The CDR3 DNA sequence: TGTGCCAGCAGCTTATCAAGGACAGGGGGAGCTTTCTTT. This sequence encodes CASSLSRTGGAFF.

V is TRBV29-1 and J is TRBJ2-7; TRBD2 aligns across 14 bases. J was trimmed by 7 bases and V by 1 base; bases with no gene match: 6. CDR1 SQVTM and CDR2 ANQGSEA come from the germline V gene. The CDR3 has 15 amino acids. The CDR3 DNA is TGCAGCGTTGAAGTGGGGACTAGCGGGAGAATAGAGCAGTACTTC. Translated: CSVEVGTSGRIEQYF.

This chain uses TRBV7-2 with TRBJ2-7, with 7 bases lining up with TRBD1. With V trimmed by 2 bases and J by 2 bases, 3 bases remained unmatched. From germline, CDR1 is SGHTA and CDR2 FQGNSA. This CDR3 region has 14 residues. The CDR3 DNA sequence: TGTGCCAGCAGCTTATTCGGGACAGCCTACGAGCAGTACTTC. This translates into CASSLFGTAYEQYF.

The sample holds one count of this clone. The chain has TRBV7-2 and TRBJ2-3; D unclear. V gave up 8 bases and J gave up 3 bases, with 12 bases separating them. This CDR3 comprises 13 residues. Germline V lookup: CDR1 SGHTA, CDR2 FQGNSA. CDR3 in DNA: TGTGCCAGCGGGTCACTATGGACAGATACGCAGTATTTT. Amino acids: CASGSLWTDTQYF.

The CDR3 DNA reads as TGTGCCAGCAGTGGACTAGCGGGAGTCGACGAGCAGTTCTTC. Its protein is CASSGLAGVDEQFF. V and J are TRBV27 and TRBJ2-1; 13 nucleotides align to TRBD2. This CDR3 comprises 14 residues. V lost 5 bases and J lost 10; bases outside the gene matches: 5. Germline CDR1 MNHEY, CDR2 SMNVEV (reference sequence).

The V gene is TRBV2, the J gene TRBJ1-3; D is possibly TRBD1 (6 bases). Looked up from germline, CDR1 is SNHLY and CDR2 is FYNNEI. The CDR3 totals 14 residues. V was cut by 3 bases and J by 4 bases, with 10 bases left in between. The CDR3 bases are TGTGCCAGCAGTGACAGGGGCCCCGGAAACACCATATATTTT. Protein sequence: CASSDRGPGNTIYF.

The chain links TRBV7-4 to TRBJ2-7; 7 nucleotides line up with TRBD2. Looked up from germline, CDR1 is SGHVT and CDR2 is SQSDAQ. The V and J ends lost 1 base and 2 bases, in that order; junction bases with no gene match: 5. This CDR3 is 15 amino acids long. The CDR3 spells CASSLEASGPYEQYF. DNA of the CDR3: TGTGCCAGCAGCTTAGAGGCTAGCGGACCCTACGAGCAGTACTTC.

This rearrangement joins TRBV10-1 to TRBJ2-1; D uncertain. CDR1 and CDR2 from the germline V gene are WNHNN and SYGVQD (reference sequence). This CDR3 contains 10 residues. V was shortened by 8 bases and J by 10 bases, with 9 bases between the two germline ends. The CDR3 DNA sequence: TGCGCCAGCGGGAACCAGGAGCAGTTCTTC. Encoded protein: CASGNQEQFF.

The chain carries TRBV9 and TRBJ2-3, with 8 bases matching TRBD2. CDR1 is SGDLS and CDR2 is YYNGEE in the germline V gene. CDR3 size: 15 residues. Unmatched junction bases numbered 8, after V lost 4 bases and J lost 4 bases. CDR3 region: CASSTRGLVADTQYF. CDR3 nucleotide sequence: TGTGCCAGCAGCACTAGGGGACTAGTTGCAGATACGCAGTATTTT. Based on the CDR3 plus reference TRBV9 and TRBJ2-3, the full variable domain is DSGVTQTPKHLITATGQRVTLRCSPRSGDLSVYWYQQSLDQGLQFLIQYYNGEERAKGNILERFSAQQFPDLHSELNLSSLELGDSALYFCASSTRGLVADTQYFGPGTRLTVL.

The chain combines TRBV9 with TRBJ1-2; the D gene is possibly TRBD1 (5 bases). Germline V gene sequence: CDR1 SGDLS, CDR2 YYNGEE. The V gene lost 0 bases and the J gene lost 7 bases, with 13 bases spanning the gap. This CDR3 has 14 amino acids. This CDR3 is CASSVVRGDRGYTF. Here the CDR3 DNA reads TGTGCCAGCAGCGTAGTTAGGGGCGATCGTGGCTACACCTTC.

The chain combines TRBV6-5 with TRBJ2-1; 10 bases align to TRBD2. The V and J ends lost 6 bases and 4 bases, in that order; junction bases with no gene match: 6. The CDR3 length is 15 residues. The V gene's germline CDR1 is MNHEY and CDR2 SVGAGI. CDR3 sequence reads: CASRVTSGNYNEQFF. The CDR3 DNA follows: TGTGCCAGCAGGGTAACTAGCGGGAATTACAATGAGCAGTTCTTC.

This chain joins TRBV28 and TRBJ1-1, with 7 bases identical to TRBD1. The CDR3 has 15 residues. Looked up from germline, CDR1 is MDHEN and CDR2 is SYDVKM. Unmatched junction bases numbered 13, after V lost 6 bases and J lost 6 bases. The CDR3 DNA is TGTGCCAGCAGCAAAACGGGACAGACATTTGCTGAAGCTTTCTTT. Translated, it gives CASSKTGQTFAEAFF.

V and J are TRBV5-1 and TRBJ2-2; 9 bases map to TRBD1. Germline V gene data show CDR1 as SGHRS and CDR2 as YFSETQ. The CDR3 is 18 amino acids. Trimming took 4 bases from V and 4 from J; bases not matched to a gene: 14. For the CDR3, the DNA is TGCGCCAGCAGCAGCTTTCCAGGACAGGGGCGGACCACCGGGGAGCTGTTTTTT. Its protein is CASSSFPGQGRTTGELFF.

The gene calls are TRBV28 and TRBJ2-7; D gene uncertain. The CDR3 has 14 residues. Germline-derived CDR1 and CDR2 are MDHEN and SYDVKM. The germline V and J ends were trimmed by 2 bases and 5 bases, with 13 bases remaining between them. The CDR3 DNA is TGTGCCAGCAGTTTAAAGGTTAGGTGGGACGAGCAGTACTTC. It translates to CASSLKVRWDEQYF.

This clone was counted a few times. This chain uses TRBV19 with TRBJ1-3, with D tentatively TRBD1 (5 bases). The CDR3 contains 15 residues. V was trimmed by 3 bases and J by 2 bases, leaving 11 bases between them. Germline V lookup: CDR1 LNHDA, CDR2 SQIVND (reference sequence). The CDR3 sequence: CASSIQQGAGNTIYF. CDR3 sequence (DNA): TGTGCCAGTAGTATTCAGCAGGGCGCTGGAAACACCATATATTTT.

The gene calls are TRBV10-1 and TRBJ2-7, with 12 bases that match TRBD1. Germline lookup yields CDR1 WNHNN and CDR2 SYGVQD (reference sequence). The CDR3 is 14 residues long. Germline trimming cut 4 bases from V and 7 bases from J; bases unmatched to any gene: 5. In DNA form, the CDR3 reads TGCGCCAGCAGTGGGGGACAGGGGGCGAGAGAGCAGTACTTC. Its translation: CASSGGQGAREQYF.

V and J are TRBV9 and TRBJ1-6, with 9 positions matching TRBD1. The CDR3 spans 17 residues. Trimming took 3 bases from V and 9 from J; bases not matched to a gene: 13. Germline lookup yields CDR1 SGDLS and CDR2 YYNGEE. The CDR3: CASSGGQGPEVSSPLHF. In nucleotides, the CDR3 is TGTGCCAGCAGCGGCGGACAGGGGCCAGAAGTCAGTTCACCCCTCCACTTT.

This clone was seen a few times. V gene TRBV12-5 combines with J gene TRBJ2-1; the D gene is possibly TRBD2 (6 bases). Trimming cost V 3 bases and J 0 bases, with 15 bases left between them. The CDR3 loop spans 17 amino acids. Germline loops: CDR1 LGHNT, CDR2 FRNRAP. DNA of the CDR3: TGTGCTAGTGGTTTTTTTAGAAGGCGGGACTCCTACAATGAGCAGTTCTTC. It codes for CASGFFRRRDSYNEQFF.